The 27 T cell receptor beta chains given below trace back to one sample, sequenced in a study of blood T cell repertoires in COVID-19. Produced via immunoSEQ multiplex PCR; TCRdb's table is partial and in-frame only. The sample lists fewer than 110,000 clones; around nine tenths were seen once. The specimen sequenced was peripheral blood. The receptors were gathered from a woman over 75 in a cohort sampled during active COVID-19.

The rearrangement links TRBV5-1 to TRBJ2-2, with D maybe TRBD1 (6 bases). This CDR3 has 15 amino acids. The V and J ends lost 1 base and 5 bases respectively, with 12 bases between them. Germline assignment: CDR1 SGHRS and CDR2 YFSETQ. As DNA, the CDR3 is TGCGCCAGCAGCTTGTCACAGGGCGGGACCGGGGAGCTGTTTTTT. Protein: CASSLSQGGTGELFF.

This sequence joins TRBV19 and TRBJ2-1, with D uncertain. CDR3 length: 14 residues. The germline V gene encodes CDR1 LNHDA and CDR2 SQIVND (reference sequence). V shed 8 bases and J shed 3 bases, with 14 bases lying between them. The chain's CDR3 is CASRRALYYNEQFF. The CDR3 bases are TGTGCCAGTCGTAGGGCGCTATACTACAATGAGCAGTTCTTC.

The chain has TRBV7-2 and TRBJ2-5, with D possibly TRBD2 on 6 matching bases. V was pared by 5 bases and J by 4 bases, with 17 bases between. Germline values: CDR1 SGHTA, CDR2 FQGNSA. This CDR3 comprises 15 residues. CDR3 sequence (DNA): TGTGCCAGCAGCCCGGGGGACTCAACTTCAGAGACCCAGTACTTC. Amino acids: CASSPGDSTSETQYF. Full variable domain (missing parts from reference TRBV7-2 and TRBJ2-5): GAGVSQSPSNKVTEKGKDVELRCDPISGHTALYWYRQSLGQGLEFLIYFQGNSAPDKSGLPSDRFSAERTGGSVSTLTIQRTQQEDSAVYLCASSPGDSTSETQYFGPGTRLLVL.

CDR3 amino acids: CASSQEAPINSPLHF. CDR3 coding DNA: TGTGCCAGCAGCCAAGAGGCACCAATTAATTCACCCCTCCACTTT. J is TRBJ1-6 and V is TRBV14, with no clear D. Trimming took off 0 bases at V and 6 bases at J, with 9 bases between the two ends. Germline-derived CDR1 and CDR2 are SGHDN and FVKESK. The CDR3 length is 15 residues.

This chain joins TRBV12-3 or TRBV12-4 and TRBJ1-5, with D uncertain. CDR3 length: 12 residues. V was trimmed by 5 bases and J by 6 bases, leaving 8 bases between them. CDR3 in DNA: TGTGCCAGCAGTCTACTAAGTCAGCCCCAGCATTTT. It codes for CASSLLSQPQHF.

The CDR3 sequence is CASSSGQGSYEQYF. The CDR3, as DNA: TGCGCCAGCAGCTCGGGACAGGGCTCCTACGAGCAGTACTTC. The chain uses TRBV5-1 and TRBJ2-7; 9 bases are shared with TRBD1. The CDR3 is 14 residues long. Germline V lookup: CDR1 SGHRS, CDR2 YFSETQ. V was pared by 3 bases and J by 0 bases, with 1 base of the junction left unmatched.

V gene TRBV10-2 combines with J gene TRBJ2-1; TRBD2 matches 7 bases. Germline loops: CDR1 WSHSY, CDR2 SAAADI. The CDR3 is made up of 16 amino acids. J was trimmed by 2 bases and V by 3 bases; bases with no gene match: 7. Here the CDR3 DNA reads TGCGCCAGCAGTGATCTAGCTAGCGGCACCTACAATGAGCAGTTCTTC. Its translation: CASSDLASGTYNEQFF.

The V call is TRBV5-4, the J call TRBJ1-5; no clear D gene. The CDR3 runs 13 residues. V was clipped by 2 bases and J by 4 bases, with 7 bases between them. CDR1 and CDR2 (germline): SGHNT, YYREEE (reference sequence). The CDR3 sequence: CASSFSLNQPQHF. The CDR3 bases are TGTGCCAGCAGCTTTTCTCTAAATCAGCCCCAGCATTTT.

In nucleotides, the CDR3 is TGTGCCAGCAGTGAGACAGGGCTGAGCACTGAAGCTTTCTTT. This gives the protein CASSETGLSTEAFF. The rearrangement links TRBV6-1 to TRBJ1-1, with TRBD1 matching over 7 bases. V was pared by 3 bases and J by 4 bases, with 5 bases of the junction left unmatched. CDR3 length equals 14 residues. From germline, CDR1 is MNHNS and CDR2 SASEGT.

This rearrangement joins TRBV6-1 to TRBJ1-3; 8 bases map to TRBD1. V dropped 1 base and J dropped 5; count of bases not matched to a gene: 7. Per the germline V gene, CDR1 is MNHNS and CDR2 is SASEGT. The CDR3 totals 16 residues. CDR3 residues: CASSEESGTGRNTIYF. CDR3 nucleotide sequence: TGTGCCAGCAGTGAAGAATCCGGGACAGGAAGAAACACCATATATTTT.

This clone was detected only once. This chain uses TRBV6-5 with TRBJ1-1; the match to TRBD1 covers 9 bases. CDR3 length equals 12 residues. With V trimmed by 5 bases and J by 10 bases, 5 bases remained unmatched. CDR1 and CDR2 (germline): MNHEY, SVGAGI. The CDR3 protein is CASSTGTGIAFF. DNA of the CDR3: TGTGCCAGCAGTACCGGGACAGGGATAGCTTTCTTT.

CDR3 DNA sequence: TGTGCCAGCAGCTTAGGCGGGACAGGGGGAGCCTACGAGCAGTACTTC. Translated: CASSLGGTGGAYEQYF. V gene TRBV7-6 combines with J gene TRBJ2-7, with 11 bases identical to TRBD1. Trimming took 1 base from V and 2 from J; bases not matched to a gene: 4. The CDR3 spans 16 residues. Germline CDR1 SGHVS, CDR2 FNYEAQ. Complete variable domain (other parts from reference TRBV7-6 and TRBJ2-7): GAGVSQSPRYKVTKRGQDVALRCDPISGHVSLYWYRQALGQGPEFLTYFNYEAQQDKSGLPNDRFSAERPEGSISTLTIQRTEQRDSAMYRCASSLGGTGGAYEQYFGPGTRLTVT.

This rearrangement joins TRBV12-1 to TRBJ1-1; whether TRBD1, the table's D call, matches the DNA was not checked. TRBV12-1 is assigned pseudogene status. The CDR3 is 13 amino acids. Here the CDR3 reads CASSQGIDTEAFF. DNA for the CDR3: TGTGCCAGCAGCCAGGGGATCGACACTGAAGCTTTCTTT.

This chain joins TRBV28 and TRBJ2-5, with a tentative D call TRBD2 (7 bases). This CDR3 is built from 14 residues. Trimming took 10 bases from V and 3 from J, leaving 18 bases between them. Germline assignment: CDR1 MDHEN and CDR2 SYDVKM. CDR3 bases: TGTGCCACCACCGTGGGGGGGGCCGAAGAGACCCAGTACTTC. Translated, it gives CATTVGGAEETQYF.

V and J are TRBV7-8 and TRBJ1-5, with 12 bases fitting TRBD1. J lost 5 bases, V lost 4 bases, and 6 bases had no gene match. The V gene's germline CDR1 is SGHVS and CDR2 FQNEAQ. The CDR3 loop spans 16 amino acids. The CDR3: CASSYRDRGRDQPQHF. The CDR3 DNA reads as TGTGCCAGCAGCTACAGGGACAGGGGGCGAGATCAGCCCCAGCATTTT.

The chain has TRBV5-1 and TRBJ2-7; 8 bases line up with TRBD2. The CDR3 extends over 15 amino acids. The germline gives CDR1 SGHRS, CDR2 YFSETQ. Trimming removed 1 base from V and 6 bases from J; junction bases left unmatched: 9. The CDR3 DNA is TGCGCCAGCAGCTTGTTGGTAGCTAGCGGGTTCGAGCAGTACTTC. It codes for CASSLLVASGFEQYF.

The chain couples TRBV13 to TRBJ2-3; TRBD1 aligns across 11 bases. The germline CDR1 and CDR2 sequences are PRHDT and FYEKMQ (reference sequence). There are 17 residues in the CDR3. J gave up 2 bases and V 5 bases, and 9 bases lay outside the gene matches. The CDR3 nucleotides are TGTGCCAGCAGCCGGCCCTGGACAGGGGGCATCACAGATACGCAGTATTTT. Residues: CASSRPWTGGITDTQYF. The full variable domain, in which reference TRBV13 and TRBJ2-3 provide the parts outside the CDR3, is AAGVIQSPRHLIKEKRETATLKCYPIPRHDTVYWYQQGPGQDPQFLISFYEKMQSDKGSIPDRFSAQQFSDYHSELNMSSLELGDSALYFCASSRPWTGGITDTQYFGPGTRLTVL.

V is TRBV19 and J is TRBJ2-7; 11 bases align to TRBD2. The CDR3 loop spans 18 amino acids. The ends lost 4 bases at V and 2 bases at J; junction bases unmatched: 13. The germline V gene has CDR1 LNHDA and CDR2 SQIVND (reference sequence). The DNA for the CDR3 is TGTGCCAGTAGTAGCGCCCATGGGACTAGCGGAGCAACCTACGAGCAGTACTTC. It yields the protein CASSSAHGTSGATYEQYF.

The rearrangement joins TRBV5-6 to TRBJ1-4, with D possibly being TRBD1 (6 bases). Germline V gives CDR1 SGHDT, CDR2 YYEEEE. This CDR3 has 15 amino acids. The V end was cut by 4 bases, the J end by 5 bases, with 15 bases between. For the CDR3, the DNA is TGTGCCAGCAGCCTCAGGGGCCTCGAGAATGAAAAACTGTTTTTT. Amino acids: CASSLRGLENEKLFF.

The V call is TRBV20-1, the J call TRBJ2-2; maybe TRBD1 (6 bases). Germline values: CDR1 DFQATT, CDR2 SNEGSKA (reference sequence). The V end lost 3 bases, the J end lost 7 bases, and 15 bases lay between the germline ends. The CDR3 has 14 residues. The CDR3 DNA follows: TGCAGTGCTAGTGTTGGACCCAGGGGCGGGGAGCTGTTTTTT. Encoded protein: CSASVGPRGGELFF.

The rearrangement uses TRBV9 and TRBJ2-3, with 7 bases fitting TRBD1. CDR1 SGDLS and CDR2 YYNGEE come from the germline V gene. The trim removed 0 bases at V and 4 bases at J, leaving 11 bases unmatched. This CDR3 is 17 amino acids long. The CDR3 region has the DNA TGTGCCAGCAGCGTAGCGCCGACAGGGTTGTTTGCAGATACGCAGTATTTT. Its protein product is CASSVAPTGLFADTQYF.

This clone was observed a single time. The V gene is TRBV5-1, the J gene TRBJ1-1; a weak D match, TRBD1 (6 bases). The CDR3 length is 15 residues. V dropped 0 bases and J dropped 2 bases, with 11 bases sitting between them. Germline CDR1 reads SGHRS; CDR2 reads YFSETQ. The CDR3 loop is CASSLEQGLNTEAFF. In nucleotides, the CDR3 is TGCGCCAGCAGCTTGGAACAGGGCCTCAACACTGAAGCTTTCTTT.

DNA for the CDR3: TGCGCCAGCAGCTTGGAATGGGCGGGAGGGCCTGACGAGCAGTACTTC. Protein: CASSLEWAGGPDEQYF. The J gene is TRBJ2-7, the V gene TRBV5-1, with TRBD2 matching over 9 bases. The germline CDR1 and CDR2 sequences are SGHRS and YFSETQ. Trimming cost V 0 bases and J 5 bases; bases outside gene matches: 9. The CDR3 sequence is 16 residues long.

The rearrangement links TRBV18 to TRBJ2-6; TRBD1 agrees at 7 bases. The CDR3 length is 18 residues. Losses at the gene ends were 3 bases for V and 0 bases for J; bases not matched to a gene: 8. The germline gives CDR1 KGHSH, CDR2 LQKENI. CDR3 protein: CASSPMGQLISGANVLTF. The DNA of the CDR3 is TGTGCCAGCTCACCTATGGGACAGCTTATCTCTGGGGCCAACGTCCTGACTTTC.

The J gene is TRBJ2-7, the V gene TRBV10-3; 7 nucleotides agree with TRBD2. The CDR3 has 11 residues. Trimming took 11 bases from V and 5 from J; bases not matched to a gene: 6. Germline CDR1 ENHRY, CDR2 SYGVKD. CDR3 DNA: TGTGCCGCTCGCCGGGGGGACGAGCAGTACTTC. Its protein is CAARRGDEQYF.

The chain combines TRBV3-1 (or the pseudogene TRBV3-2) with TRBJ2-5; TRBD1 is a possible D gene (5 bases). The germline V gene has CDR1 LGHDT and CDR2 YNNKEL (reference sequence). V gave up 4 bases and J gave up 4 bases, with 13 bases separating them. CDR3 length: 14 residues. CDR3 residues: CASSLPWGTETQYF. CDR3 in DNA: TGTGCCAGCAGCCTTCCCTGGGGCACAGAGACCCAGTACTTC.

The rearrangement links TRBV19 to TRBJ1-4; 7 nucleotides match TRBD1. Trimming cost V 6 bases and J 0 bases; bases outside gene matches: 7. Germline lookup yields CDR1 LNHDA and CDR2 SQIVND (reference sequence). The CDR3 extends over 16 amino acids. CDR3 DNA sequence: TGTGCCAGTAGGCCGACAGGGCTTGCAACTAATGAAAAACTGTTTTTT. Encoded protein: CASRPTGLATNEKLFF.